A selection of T cell receptor beta chains follows, all from one sample in a study of T cells in localized non-small cell lung cancer. Sequenced by immunoSEQ multiplex PCR; TCRdb stores in-frame clones only, minus some. The table records roughly 30,000 clones, about nine tenths of them present only once. The sample consisted of peripheral blood mononuclear cells, taken before any cancer treatment. These receptors originate from a woman aged 40-70 years with stage III lung adenocarcinoma. Each CDR3 is given with its conserved first and last residue. D genes are given only for firm matches. Part of the rows lack a size; the others show once, few, many or a class for expanded clones.

j_gene: TRBJ1-1; d_gene: .; abundance: once; v_gene: TRBV28; CDR3nt: TGTGCCAGTCAAGGGCTCATGAACACTGAAGCTTTCTTT; CDR3aa: CASQGLMNTEAFF
j_gene: TRBJ2-7; d_gene: .; abundance: .; v_gene: TRBV6-1; CDR3nt: TGTGCCAGCAGTCTTCTTACTACAACCTACGAGCAGTACTTC; CDR3aa: CASSLLTTTYEQYF
j_gene: TRBJ2-3; d_gene: TRBD2; abundance: .; v_gene: TRBV7-9; CDR3nt: TGTGCCAGCAGCTTAGTTCTAGCGGGCGGCACAGATACGCAGTATTTT; CDR3aa: CASSLVLAGGTDTQYF
j_gene: TRBJ2-1; d_gene: .; abundance: .; v_gene: TRBV30; CDR3nt: TGTGCCTGGAGCGTACCCCCCCCTCGTATGTTTGGGTACAATGAGCAGTTCTTC; CDR3aa: CAWSVPPPRMFGYNEQFF
j_gene: TRBJ2-3; d_gene: .; abundance: .; v_gene: TRBV9; CDR3nt: TGTGCCAGCAGCGTAGCGCCGAGCACAGATACGCAGTATTTT; CDR3aa: CASSVAPSTDTQYF
j_gene: TRBJ2-2; d_gene: TRBD2; abundance: .; v_gene: TRBV28; CDR3nt: TGTGCCAGCAGTTTGCCGGAGCGGGGCGGCGGGGAGCTGTTTTTT; CDR3aa: CASSLPERGGGELFF
j_gene: TRBJ2-1; d_gene: TRBD2; abundance: .; v_gene: TRBV28; CDR3nt: TGTGCCAGCAGCCGTAGGGGACTAGCGGGAGGATCCCCGCTCAGAGGGAATGAGCAGTTCTTC; CDR3aa: CASSRRGLAGGSPLRGNEQFF
j_gene: TRBJ2-1; d_gene: TRBD2; abundance: .; v_gene: TRBV4-3; CDR3nt: TGCGCCAGCAGCCAAGATATAAGGCCTAGCGGGATCAATGAGCAGTTCTTC; CDR3aa: CASSQDIRPSGINEQFF
j_gene: TRBJ1-3; d_gene: TRBD1; abundance: .; v_gene: TRBV29-1; CDR3nt: TGCAGCGTCGGACAGGGGTCTAACACCATATATTTT; CDR3aa: CSVGQGSNTIYF
j_gene: TRBJ2-3; d_gene: .; abundance: .; v_gene: TRBV20-1; CDR3nt: TGCAGTGCTAGATTAGATACGCAGTATTTT; CDR3aa: CSARLDTQYF
j_gene: TRBJ2-7; d_gene: TRBD1; abundance: .; v_gene: TRBV30; CDR3nt: TGTGCCTGGGCCGGGACAGGTTCCTACGAGCAGTACTTC; CDR3aa: CAWAGTGSYEQYF
j_gene: TRBJ1-1; d_gene: .; abundance: .; v_gene: TRBV2; CDR3nt: TGTGCCAGCAGTGATTTAGAGAACACTGAAGCTTTCTTT; CDR3aa: CASSDLENTEAFF
j_gene: TRBJ1-1; d_gene: .; abundance: once; v_gene: TRBV27; CDR3nt: .; CDR3aa: CASSSSTEAFF
j_gene: TRBJ2-7; d_gene: .; abundance: .; v_gene: TRBV11-2; CDR3nt: TGTGCCAGCAGCTTAGGGACCGAGCAGTACTTC; CDR3aa: CASSLGTEQYF
j_gene: TRBJ2-7; d_gene: TRBD1; abundance: once; v_gene: TRBV5-1; CDR3nt: TGCGCCAGCAGCTTGGTTGGGGACAGGGTCTACGAGCAGTACTTC; CDR3aa: CASSLVGDRVYEQYF
j_gene: TRBJ2-2; d_gene: .; abundance: .; v_gene: TRBV30; CDR3nt: TGTGCCTGGAGTGTAATGAACACCGGGGAGCTGTTTTTT; CDR3aa: CAWSVMNTGELFF
j_gene: TRBJ2-5; d_gene: TRBD2; abundance: few; v_gene: TRBV4-1; CDR3nt: TGCGCCAGCAGCCAATTAGCGGGGGGGAACCAAGAGACCCAGTACTTC; CDR3aa: CASSQLAGGNQETQYF
j_gene: TRBJ2-1; d_gene: .; abundance: .; v_gene: TRBV4-3; CDR3nt: TGCGCCAGCAGCCAAGATGCGTTGGGGGTTTCCTACAATGAGCAGTTCTTC; CDR3aa: CASSQDALGVSYNEQFF
j_gene: TRBJ2-5; d_gene: .; abundance: .; v_gene: TRBV5-1; CDR3nt: TGCGCCAGCAGCTTCCAGGGGCAAGAGACCCAGTACTTC; CDR3aa: CASSFQGQETQYF
j_gene: TRBJ2-6; d_gene: .; abundance: .; v_gene: TRBV4-1; CDR3nt: TGCGCCAGCAGCCAAGATACAGGGCACGTCCTGACTTTC; CDR3aa: CASSQDTGHVLTF
j_gene: TRBJ2-5; d_gene: .; abundance: .; v_gene: TRBV5-1; CDR3nt: TGCGCCAGCAGCCCAGGAACCAGGCCAGAGACCCAGTACTTC; CDR3aa: CASSPGTRPETQYF
j_gene: TRBJ2-6; d_gene: .; abundance: .; v_gene: TRBV10-2; CDR3nt: TGCGCCAGCAGTGAGGGGGCGGTAGGGGCCAACGTCCTGACTTTC; CDR3aa: CASSEGAVGANVLTF
j_gene: TRBJ1-5; d_gene: .; abundance: .; v_gene: TRBV19; CDR3nt: TGTGCCAGTACCTCTGGGACACTTAGCAATCAGCCCCAGCATTTT; CDR3aa: CASTSGTLSNQPQHF
j_gene: TRBJ1-1; d_gene: .; abundance: .; v_gene: TRBV11-2; CDR3nt: TGTGCCAGCAGCATCGCGACGGAGGGCACTGAAGCTTTCTTT; CDR3aa: CASSIATEGTEAFF
j_gene: TRBJ1-1; d_gene: .; abundance: few; v_gene: TRBV30; CDR3nt: TGTGCCTGGATGGGGGCCACGGCAGCTGAAGCTTTCTTT; CDR3aa: CAWMGATAAEAFF
j_gene: TRBJ2-5; d_gene: .; abundance: .; v_gene: TRBV5-1; CDR3nt: TGCGCCAGCAGCTCGGTCGACAGCCAAGAGACCCAGTACTTC; CDR3aa: CASSSVDSQETQYF
j_gene: TRBJ2-1; d_gene: .; abundance: .; v_gene: TRBV6-5; CDR3nt: TGTGCCAGCAGTTACGGACAGTACAATGAGCAGTTCTTC; CDR3aa: CASSYGQYNEQFF